The rows below give T cell receptor beta chains drawn from one sample of a study of blood T cell repertoires in COVID-19. TCRdb's copy holds only in-frame clones and misses some; the assay was immunoSEQ multiplex PCR. Seen here are 400,000 or so clones, more than 70% observed once, and the top ten hold less than 2.5%. Sequencing was carried out using PBMCs or T cells enriched from blood (not recorded which). All receptors come from a man in his forties in a cohort exposed to, infected with or recovered from COVID-19 (not recorded which). Each CDR3 is given with its conserved first and last residue. The order of the fields is J gene, D gene, V gene, CDR3 protein. The D gene is left open where the match is weak.

>TRBJ1-1|NA|TRBV9
CASRDRVSGEAFF
>TRBJ2-2|NA|TRBV10-1
CASSPEGADTGELFF
>TRBJ2-1|NA|TRBV5-1
CASYISGRPYNEQFF
>TRBJ2-3|TRBD2|TRBV9
CASSVASAGADTQYF
>TRBJ1-2|TRBD1|TRBV19
CASSMAGGSYGYTF
>TRBJ2-5|TRBD2|TRBV5-6
CASNRDTTSVETQYF
>TRBJ1-5|TRBD1|TRBV27
CASSLNTGGEGQPQHF
>TRBJ1-2|NA|TRBV30
CAWSARAPYGYTF
>TRBJ2-3|TRBD2|TRBV5-4
CASSSGLAGDTQYF
>TRBJ2-2|NA|TRBV19
CASSIMFGGSNTGELFF
>TRBJ2-4|TRBD2|TRBV28
CATRGVAKNIQYF
>TRBJ2-5|TRBD2|TRBV27
CASSGGESYQETQYF
>TRBJ1-5|TRBD1|TRBV6-5
CASTRQGENQPQHF
>TRBJ2-1|NA|TRBV10-3
CAIRRTAGGNEQFF
>TRBJ2-1|TRBD2|TRBV5-1
CASSLPSGSRNEQFF
>TRBJ2-1|NA|TRBV7-9
CASSLIRGEQFF
>TRBJ1-2|NA|TRBV3-1/TRBV3-2
CASTSQNNYGYTF
>TRBJ2-5|NA|TRBV6-5
CASSGGVTQYF
>TRBJ2-3|TRBD2|TRBV27
CASTGLADSTDTQYF
>TRBJ2-1|NA|TRBV7-9
CASRKYPGNEQFF
>TRBJ1-3|NA|TRBV18
CASSPVGAGNTIYF
>TRBJ2-3|TRBD2|TRBV27
CASSLDLAGYTDTQYF
>TRBJ1-1|NA|TRBV5-6
CASSGNRATEAFF
>TRBJ2-5|NA|TRBV28
CASSLGSQETQYF
>TRBJ2-6|TRBD1|TRBV10-3
CAINQDRGTGANVLTF
>TRBJ2-1|NA|TRBV14
CASSQGWREQFF
>TRBJ1-1|NA|TRBV5-1
CASSLAPKLNTEAFF
>TRBJ1-4|TRBD1|TRBV9
CASSGGEGRQGIGDNEKLFF
>TRBJ1-5|NA|TRBV5-5
CASSLRGGNQPQHF
>TRBJ1-4|NA|TRBV30
CAWRRQGEKLFF
>TRBJ2-6|TRBD1|TRBV5-6
CASRDRGVTGANVLTF
>TRBJ2-1|TRBD2|TRBV5-1
CASSTGLVGDEQFF
>TRBJ1-5|NA|TRBV5-8
CASTVGPGSNQPQHF
>TRBJ2-6|NA|TRBV19
CASSIDRSSSGANVLTF
>TRBJ2-3|TRBD2|TRBV27
CASSGKPSGRADTQYF
>TRBJ1-4|NA|TRBV6-5
CASSYTAMEKLFF
>TRBJ1-4|NA|TRBV15
CATRGGRPTGKLFF
>TRBJ2-3|NA|TRBV9
CASSPRLSLDTQYF
>TRBJ2-1|TRBD2|TRBV4-1
CASSPGLVRGRNEQFF
>TRBJ2-1|NA|TRBV21-1
CASSKVGAQDRDEQFF
>TRBJ2-5|TRBD2|TRBV7-9
CASSLGGTSGKETQYF
>TRBJ1-4|TRBD1|TRBV12-5
CASGPPGTGPPKLFF
>TRBJ1-1|NA|TRBV19
CASSIGRGRVNTEAFF
>TRBJ2-5|TRBD2|TRBV7-3
CASSPGGEGRAEETQYF
>TRBJ1-1|TRBD1|TRBV19
CASSMDRVTEAFF
>TRBJ1-1|NA|TRBV5-8
CASSRTHTEAFF
>TRBJ1-2|NA|TRBV6-5
CASRPGVGGYTF
>TRBJ2-5|NA|TRBV7-9
CASSLQGAETQYF
>TRBJ2-3|TRBD2|TRBV11-2
CASSFPTSGTSTDTQYF
>TRBJ1-5|NA|TRBV30
CAWSVRGYQPQHF
>TRBJ2-1|TRBD2|TRBV11-3
CASSPTSGAPSSYNEQFF
>TRBJ2-5|NA|TRBV27
CASRIQGGETQYF
>TRBJ1-3|NA|TRBV6-5
CASSYSGPGNTIYF
>TRBJ1-1|TRBD1|TRBV28
CASSLWDRGLGTEAFF
>TRBJ2-1|TRBD2|TRBV5-5
CASSLGFGTSGNNEQFF
>TRBJ2-1|TRBD2|TRBV5-1
CASSLAGGRYNEQFF
>TRBJ2-1|NA|TRBV2
CASKAASYNEQFF
>TRBJ2-1|NA|TRBV14
CASSQDPGYNEQFF